This T cell receptor beta chain was sequenced in a study of CD8+ T cells in alopecia areata. Deletions cut 1 base from V and 4 bases from J, with 11 bases between. Germline-derived CDR1 and CDR2 are SGHTA and FQGNSA. The CDR3 runs 14 residues. It was cDNA, reverse transcribed from extracted RNA, that served as the sequencing template. Here immunoSEQ multiplex PCR was the method, and the copy in TCRdb shows in-frame clones only, minus some. Of some 100,000 clones listed, more than 30% are singletons. Findings of the study overall: Sequenced scalp T cells also include alphabeta T cells resident in normal skin. In patients, TCRs were shared less clearly than in mice, and HLA may possibly be involved. Normal scalp had lower clonality than lesional scalp, with alopecia totalis/universalis lesions showing this most strongly.

The researchers isolated CD4+ and CD8+ T cells from PBMCs by sorting. This clone was detected once. Its target is unknown. This chain connects TRBV7-2 to TRBJ2-7; D may be TRBD1 or TRBD2 (5 bases each). The receptor's source is a human donor with alopecia areata. The specimen was CD4+ T cells sorted from blood. In DNA, the CDR3 is TGTGCCAGCAGCTTAGGGGGGATGGTGTACGAGCAGTACTTC. It codes for CASSLGGMVYEQYF.